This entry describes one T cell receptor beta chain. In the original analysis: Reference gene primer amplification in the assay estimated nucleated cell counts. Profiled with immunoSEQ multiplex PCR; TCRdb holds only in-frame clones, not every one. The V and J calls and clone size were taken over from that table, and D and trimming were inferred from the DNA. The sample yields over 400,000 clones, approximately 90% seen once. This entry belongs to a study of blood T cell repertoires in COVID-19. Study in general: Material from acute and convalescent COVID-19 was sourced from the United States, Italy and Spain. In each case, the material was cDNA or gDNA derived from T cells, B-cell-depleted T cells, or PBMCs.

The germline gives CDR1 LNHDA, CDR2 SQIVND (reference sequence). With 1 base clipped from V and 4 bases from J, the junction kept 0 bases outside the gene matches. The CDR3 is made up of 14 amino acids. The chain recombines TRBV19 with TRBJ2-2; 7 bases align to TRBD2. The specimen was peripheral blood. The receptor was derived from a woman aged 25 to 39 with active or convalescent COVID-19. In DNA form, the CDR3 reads TGTGCCAGTAGTATAGCGGGGGGCACCGGGGAGCTGTTTTTT. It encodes CASSIAGGTGELFF. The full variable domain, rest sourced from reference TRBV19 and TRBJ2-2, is DGGITQSPKYLFRKEGQNVTLSCEQNLNHDAMYWYRQDPGQGLRLIYYSQIVNDFQKGDIAEGYSVSREKKESFPLTVTSAQKNPTAFYLCASSIAGGTGELFFGEGSRLTVL.